The 2 T cell receptor beta chains below come from one sample, sequenced in a study of cytomegalovirus exposure and HLA in healthy donors. It was with 60 Vbeta and 13 Jbeta primers that the PCR ran. TCRdb's table, derived via immunoSEQ multiplex PCR, lists solely in-frame clones and lacks some. The data show about 150,000 clones, 84% seen once. Sample: PBMCs. The source of these receptors is a man aged 18 to 30 in good health and CMV-seronegative.

The V and J genes are TRBV5-1 and TRBJ2-7; D is unresolved. Trimming pared 7 bases from V and 7 bases from J, leaving 21 bases between. The CDR3 runs to 14 residues. Germline CDR1 is SGHRS and CDR2 is YFSETQ. The CDR3 region is CASDDGGPGEEQYF. In nucleotides, the CDR3 is TGCGCCAGCGACGACGGTGGCCCCGGAGAGGAGCAGTACTTC.

V and J are TRBV4-1 and TRBJ2-1; TRBD1 matches 10 bases. The germline CDR1 and CDR2 sequences are MGHRA and YSYEKL. This CDR3 has 15 amino acids. Trimming at V came to 4 bases and at J to 8 bases, leaving 8 bases not matched to a gene. The CDR3 sequence: CASSPGDRGLDEQFF. The CDR3 DNA reads TGCGCCAGCAGCCCAGGGGACAGGGGACTGGATGAGCAGTTCTTC.